A single sample gave rise to the 27 T cell receptor beta chains below, sequenced in a study of early T cells in non-severe SARS-CoV-2 infection. TCRdb called the 5' RACE reads again in MiXCR, with one record for every CDR3 protein. The sample lists about 25,000 distinct CDR3 sequences, approximately 4% seen once, with around 10% in the top ten. Sequencing was carried out using whole blood. Source of these receptors: an adult who was a healthcare worker with PCR-confirmed SARS-CoV-2 infection or an uninfected control (not recorded which).

In its sample, this clonotype was seen many times. The CDR3 protein is CASSYPGLAGNEQFF. The CDR3 DNA is TGTGCCAGCAGCTATCCGGGACTAGCGGGCAATGAGCAGTTCTTC. The chain combines TRBV12-3 or TRBV12-4 with TRBJ2-1; 12 positions match TRBD2. This CDR3 comprises 15 residues. The junction had 6 bases not matched to a gene; V was cut back by 6 bases and J by 6 bases.

This clonotype was recorded at least ten times. The genes are TRBV18 and TRBJ1-1, with 7 bases lining up with TRBD1. The V segment lost 2 bases and the J segment 7 bases; nucleotides outside the gene matches: 10. The CDR3 contains 15 residues. The V gene's germline CDR1 is KGHSH and CDR2 LQKENI. Written as DNA, the CDR3 is TGTGCCAGCTCACCAACGACAGGGTTTGACGTTGAAGCTTTCTTT. Translating gives CASSPTTGFDVEAFF.

This clonotype was detected a few times. This chain connects TRBV19 to TRBJ2-2; 9 nucleotides match TRBD2. The germline V gene encodes CDR1 LNHDA and CDR2 SQIVND (reference sequence). The CDR3 totals 14 residues. Trimming removed 6 bases from V and 2 bases from J; junction bases left unmatched: 1. CDR3 nucleotides: TGTGCCAGTAGGACTAGCGGAAACACCGGGGAGCTGTTTTTT. Translation: CASRTSGNTGELFF.

V gene TRBV4-3 combines with J gene TRBJ2-1; 14 bases match TRBD2. Germline V lookup: CDR1 LGHNA, CDR2 YSLEER. The trim removed 4 bases at V and 8 bases at J, leaving 10 bases unmatched. The CDR3 covers 17 residues. Here the CDR3 reads CASSLSAGTSGSDEQFF. The CDR3 region has the DNA TGCGCCAGCAGCCTCTCGGCCGGGACTAGCGGGAGCGATGAGCAGTTCTTC.

This clonotype was observed at least ten times. CDR3 bases: TGTGCCAGCAGTGAAAGATACGAGCAGTACTTC. Protein product: CASSERYEQYF. The rearrangement uses TRBV6-1 and TRBJ2-7; D unclear. The CDR3 extends over 11 amino acids. Germline-derived CDR1 and CDR2 are MNHNS and SASEGT. V lost 2 bases to trimming and J lost 4 bases, with 3 bases between them.

This clonotype was counted many times. The junction and the germline gene differ at one end; a read error may be behind it. This rearrangement joins TRBV7-7 to TRBJ2-5; D perhaps matches TRBD2 (6 bases). Germline CDR1 reads SSHAT; CDR2 reads FNYEAQ (reference sequence). The CDR3 consists of 14 residues. CDR3 residues: CASRLDPGTETQYF. CDR3 in DNA: TGTGCTAGCAGGCTAGACCCCGGGACTGAGACCCAGTACTTC.

In this sample, this clonotype turned up many times. This rearrangement joins TRBV10-3 to TRBJ2-7, with D possibly TRBD2 on 5 matching bases. V lost 6 bases, J lost 5 bases, and 11 bases lay in between. The CDR3 is made up of 12 amino acids. Germline lookup yields CDR1 ENHRY and CDR2 SYGVKD. The CDR3 sequence is CAIRGDFHEQYF. The CDR3 DNA reads as TGTGCCATCAGGGGAGACTTCCACGAGCAGTACTTC.

This clonotype was seen more than once but under ten times. V usage is TRBV14 and J usage is TRBJ1-5; tentatively, D is TRBD1 (5 bases). With 0 bases removed from V and 4 bases from J, the gap between germline ends came to 22 bases. Germline CDR1 and CDR2: SGHDN and FVKESK. This CDR3 is 19 amino acids long. CDR3 residues: CASSQETGPPPVQNQPQHF. For the CDR3, the DNA is TGTGCCAGCAGCCAAGAAACGGGGCCACCCCCTGTTCAAAATCAGCCCCAGCATTTT.

In this sample, this clonotype turned up once. A much more abundant neighbour one base away suggests this may be a read error. The chain employs TRBV9 and TRBJ2-7; 7 bases align to TRBD1. The germline CDR1 and CDR2 sequences are SGDLS and YYNGEE. This CDR3 spans 15 amino acids. The J segment lost 0 bases and the V segment lost 5 bases, leaving 8 bases of the junction unmatched. CDR3 DNA: TGTGCCAGCAGTAAGGGGGCGAGTTCCTCCTACGAGCAGTACTTC. Translation gives CASSKGASSSYEQYF.

This clonotype showed up many times. The chain links TRBV11-2 to TRBJ2-1; the D is unclear. The CDR3 is 14 amino acids. The V gene's germline CDR1 is SGHAT and CDR2 FQNNGV. Trimming left V 5 bases short and J 9 bases short, with 17 bases between. CDR3 residues: CASSPWSQAGEQFF. Written as DNA, the CDR3 is TGTGCCAGCAGCCCCTGGAGTCAGGCCGGTGAGCAGTTCTTC.

This clonotype was seen many times. The chain uses TRBV30 and TRBJ1-5, with 8 bases fitting TRBD1. Losses at the gene ends were 4 bases for V and 1 base for J; bases not matched to a gene: 3. The CDR3 contains 14 residues. Germline lookup yields CDR1 GTSNPN and CDR2 SVGIG (reference sequence). The CDR3 nucleotides are TGTGCCTGGACGCAGGGGGCGAGCAATCAGCCCCAGCATTTT. It specifies CAWTQGASNQPQHF.

This clonotype was detected a few times. The CDR3 sequence: CASKLDTYNEQFF. The CDR3 DNA reads TGTGCCAGCAAACTAGACACCTACAATGAGCAGTTCTTC. The J gene is TRBJ2-1, the V gene TRBV6-2 or TRBV6-3; D may be TRBD2 (5 bases). Per germline, CDR1 MNHEY and CDR2 SVGEGT. The CDR3 has 13 residues. V lost 7 bases to trimming and J lost 2 bases, with 9 bases between them.

The rearrangement links TRBV29-1 to TRBJ1-2; maybe TRBD1 (6 bases). CDR1 is SQVTM, CDR2 ANQGSEA, per germline. This CDR3 region has 12 residues. V dropped 7 bases and J dropped 4 bases, with 13 bases sitting between them. CDR3: CSAGPDSYGYTF. The CDR3, as DNA: TGCAGCGCGGGGCCGGACAGCTATGGCTACACCTTC.

The chain is built from TRBV5-4 and TRBJ2-7; D gene unclear. Germline-derived CDR1 and CDR2 are SGHNT and YYREEE (reference sequence). Trimming pared 1 base from V and 1 base from J, leaving 3 bases between. The CDR3 runs 12 residues. The chain's CDR3 is CASSLNSYEQYF. Here the CDR3 DNA reads TGTGCCAGCAGCTTGAATTCCTACGAGCAGTACTTC.

This clonotype was recorded many times. V and J are TRBV6-1 and TRBJ2-1; D is perhaps TRBD2 (6 bases). V lost 4 bases to trimming and J lost 8 bases, with 18 bases between them. The CDR3 runs to 15 residues. The V gene's germline CDR1 is MNHNS and CDR2 SASEGT. The CDR3 sequence is CASSGSLARADEQFF. In DNA, the CDR3 is TGTGCCAGCAGTGGCTCACTAGCTCGGGCGGATGAGCAGTTCTTC.

Worth noting for this clonotype: The germline gene is not matched at one end of the junction; a read error may be the cause. The genes are TRBV11-2 and TRBJ2-1, with 9 bases lining up with TRBD1. The CDR3 extends over 15 amino acids. Germline CDR1 is SGHAT and CDR2 is FQNNGV. CDR3: CASSPRGQGYDEQFF. CDR3 sequence (DNA): TGTGCCAGCAGTCCCCGGGGACAGGGCTACGATGAGCAGTTCTTC. Combining the CDR3 with reference TRBV11-2 and TRBJ2-1 gives the whole variable domain EAGVAQSPRYKIIEKRQSVAFWCNPISGHATLYWYQQILGQGPKLLIQFQNNGVVDDSQLPKDRFSAERLKGVDSTLKIQPAKLEDSAVYLCASSPRGQGYDEQFFGPGTRLTVL.

This clonotype has ten or more counts. The CDR3 sequence: CASSSRRDQPQHF. In DNA, the CDR3 is TGTGCCAGTAGTTCCCGCAGAGATCAGCCCCAGCATTTT. The rearrangement joins TRBV19 to TRBJ1-5, with D unclear. The V end lost 5 bases, the J end lost 5 bases, and 10 bases lay between the germline ends. Germline V CDR1 and CDR2: LNHDA, SQIVND (reference sequence). The CDR3 length is 13 residues.

The chain is built from TRBV20-1 and TRBJ2-7; 8 nucleotides align to TRBD1. Trimming removed 4 bases from V and 6 bases from J; junction bases left unmatched: 14. Germline assignment: CDR1 DFQATT and CDR2 SNEGSKA (reference sequence). The CDR3 contains 15 residues. CDR3 sequence (DNA): TGCAGTGCTATTACAATCAGGGGGCAGGGGGCCGAGCAGTACTTC. Its translation: CSAITIRGQGAEQYF.

The chain uses TRBV19 and TRBJ2-3; no clear D. Trimming took 3 bases from V and 6 from J, leaving 10 bases between them. CDR1 is LNHDA, CDR2 SQIVND, per germline (reference sequence). This CDR3 has 13 residues. DNA of the CDR3: TGTGCCAGTAGTATCTACTTTGCGGATACGCAGTATTTT. The encoded protein is CASSIYFADTQYF.

This clonotype came up many times. This chain joins TRBV11-3 and TRBJ2-1, with D hard to call. V was clipped by 4 bases and J by 2 bases, with 12 bases between them. CDR1 and CDR2 from the germline V gene are SGHNT and YENEEA. The CDR3 runs to 15 residues. The CDR3 bases are TGTGCCAGCAGCTCCTACCCCCCCCCCTACAATGAGCAGTTCTTC. It specifies CASSSYPPPYNEQFF.

This clonotype appeared a few times. Germline and junction disagree at one end, which may indicate a read error. The V and J genes are TRBV7-2 and TRBJ2-1; TRBD2 agrees at 9 bases. The CDR3 length is 16 residues. Per germline, CDR1 SGHTA and CDR2 FQGNSA. The CDR3 here is CVSSLYSGRTYNEQFF. The CDR3, as DNA: TGTGTCAGCAGCTTATATAGCGGGAGAACCTACAATGAGCAGTTCTTC.

In this sample, this clonotype turned up many times. The V gene is TRBV29-1, the J gene TRBJ2-5; possible D gene TRBD2, 6 bases. This CDR3 contains 15 residues. The germline V gene encodes CDR1 SQVTM and CDR2 ANQGSEA. Trimming removed 4 bases from V and 4 bases from J, with 19 bases in between. CDR3 sequence reads: CSVASLGGKGETQYF. The CDR3, as DNA: TGCAGCGTTGCGAGCTTGGGGGGTAAAGGAGAGACCCAGTACTTC. Filled out from reference TRBV29-1 and TRBJ2-5, the complete variable domain reads SAVISQKPSRDICQRGTSLTIQCQVDSQVTMMFWYRQQPGQSLTLIATANQGSEATYESGFVIDKFPISRPNLTFSTLTVSNMSPEDSSIYLCSVASLGGKGETQYFGPGTRLLVL.

Worth noting for this clonotype: One end of the junction fails to match germline, which may point to a read error. The chain is built from TRBV18 and TRBJ1-2; possibly TRBD1 for D (5 bases). Per germline, CDR1 KGHSH and CDR2 LQKENI. This CDR3 is 13 amino acids long. The CDR3 DNA is TGTGCCAGCTCACCACCAGGGACCCGAGGCTACTCCTTC. Its protein product is CASSPPGTRGYSF.

This clonotype was counted ten times or more. V usage is TRBV28 and J usage is TRBJ2-2; 12 nucleotides agree with TRBD2. Germline trimming cut 7 bases from V and 6 bases from J; bases unmatched to any gene: 9. Germline V gives CDR1 MDHEN, CDR2 SYDVKM. The CDR3 has 16 residues. The CDR3 DNA reads as TGTGCCAGCACCCCGACTAGCGGGAGCGTCCCCGGGGAGCTGTTTTTT. It is translated as CASTPTSGSVPGELFF.

This clonotype was recorded at least ten times. The J gene is TRBJ1-3, the V gene TRBV28; 7 nucleotides align to TRBD1. The V segment lost 6 bases and the J segment 3 bases; nucleotides outside the gene matches: 8. The length of the CDR3 is 15 residues. Germline V gene sequence: CDR1 MDHEN, CDR2 SYDVKM. The CDR3 nucleotides are TGTGCCAGCAGCTCAGGACAGGCACGTGGAAACACCATATATTTT. Translated, it gives CASSSGQARGNTIYF.

There are many counts of this clonotype. This rearrangement joins TRBV7-2 to TRBJ1-5; possibly TRBD1 for D (6 bases). The V end was cut by 5 bases, the J end by 4 bases, with 15 bases between. Germline loops: CDR1 SGHTA, CDR2 FQGNSA. This CDR3 is built from 15 residues. The CDR3 DNA reads as TGTGCCAGCAGCCAGAGGGGGGGCTGGAATCAGCCCCAGCATTTT. It encodes CASSQRGGWNQPQHF.

Comments on this clonotype: A read error may be the cause here, since a much bigger clone is one base away. The rearrangement joins TRBV28 to TRBJ2-4; D may be TRBD1 (5 bases). The CDR3 is 13 amino acids. V was trimmed by 6 bases and J by 3 bases, leaving 9 bases between them. Germline-derived CDR1 and CDR2 are MDHEN and SYDVKM. CDR3 residues: CASREGDKNIQYF. CDR3 nucleotide sequence: TGTGCCAGCAGGGAAGGGGACAAAAACATTCAGTACTTC.